This paragraph covers one TCR beta chain sequence. What it recognizes is unknown. The source of the sample is a study of pediatric ulcerative colitis. Study conclusions and caveats: Compared with controls, ulcerative colitis showed greater blood-rectum clone sharing. A couple of patients' blood samples yielded substantially fewer templates.

Rectal tissue came from one to two pinch biopsies taken at colonoscopy. The diagnostic colonoscopy in ulcerative colitis patients preceded any immunosuppressive treatment. The J segment lost 8 bases and the V segment lost 3 bases, leaving 10 bases of the junction unmatched. Germline CDR1 reads SGHRS; CDR2 reads YFSETQ. The CDR3 has 17 residues. Produced via immunoSEQ multiplex PCR; TCRdb's table is partial and in-frame only. The sample lists 36,000 or so clones, about three quarters occurring once. The J gene is TRBJ2-1, the V gene TRBV5-1; 14 bases fit TRBD2. The clonotype was recovered from a boy aged 5 to 17 with moderate ulcerative colitis. The sample comprised gut tissue. CDR3 nucleotides: TGCGCCAGCAGCTCCGGGGCGACTAGCGGGAGGGAGGATGAGCAGTTCTTC. Translating gives CASSSGATSGREDEQFF.